One sample yielded the 8 T cell receptor beta chains listed below, sequenced in a study of cytomegalovirus exposure and HLA in healthy donors. The PCR ran on 60 Vbeta and 13 Jbeta primers. TCRdb keeps only in-frame clones here, not all; method: immunoSEQ multiplex PCR. The sample shows 120,000 or so clones, around three quarters of them seen only once. The sample taken for sequencing was PBMCs. The receptors shown here come from a young man in good health and CMV-seropositive.

This rearrangement joins TRBV5-1 to TRBJ2-5; 8 bases are shared with TRBD2. The CDR3 runs to 15 residues. Looked up from germline, CDR1 is SGHRS and CDR2 is YFSETQ. V was pared by 4 bases and J by 4 bases, with 9 bases of the junction left unmatched. In nucleotides, the CDR3 is TGCGCCAGCAGCGGCGGACTAGCTGGCGGAGAGACCCAGTACTTC. Translation gives CASSGGLAGGETQYF.

The J gene is TRBJ1-3, the V gene TRBV13; D unclear. Germline CDR1 PRHDT, CDR2 FYEKMQ (reference sequence). The V end was cut by 5 bases, the J end by 0 bases, with 14 bases between. This CDR3 contains 16 residues. CDR3 in DNA: TGTGCCAGCAGCGCCAAATGGGAGCGCTCTGGAAACACCATATATTTT. Its translation is CASSAKWERSGNTIYF.

The genes are TRBV5-6 and TRBJ1-2, with a weak D call TRBD1 (5 bases). The V end lost 4 bases, the J end lost 6 bases, and 10 bases lay between the germline ends. This CDR3 is built from 12 residues. CDR1 and CDR2 (germline): SGHDT, YYEEEE. In DNA, the CDR3 is TGTGCCAGCAGCCCCCCGGGGGATGGCTACACCTTC. Its translation: CASSPPGDGYTF.

The chain links TRBV6-5 to TRBJ2-2; a possible D gene is TRBD2 (7 bases). The CDR3 sequence is 16 residues long. CDR1 is MNHEY and CDR2 is SVGAGI in the germline V gene. The V gene lost 3 bases and the J gene lost 5 bases, with 16 bases spanning the gap. In nucleotides, the CDR3 is TGTGCCAGCAGTTATTTCCTTCGGGGGGCAACCGGGGAGCTGTTTTTT. It encodes CASSYFLRGATGELFF.

V usage is TRBV9 and J usage is TRBJ1-3; D is undetermined. Trimming shortened V by 3 bases and J by 1 base, and 8 bases separated the two germline ends. The CDR3 covers 14 residues. Per germline, CDR1 SGDLS and CDR2 YYNGEE. The CDR3 region has the DNA TGTGCCAGCAGCGGAGGCATTTCTGGAAACACCATATATTTT. Its protein is CASSGGISGNTIYF.

J is TRBJ2-7 and V is TRBV9; no clear D. From germline, CDR1 is SGDLS and CDR2 YYNGEE. The V and J ends lost 5 bases and 1 base respectively, with 16 bases between them. CDR3 size: 15 residues. The chain's CDR3 is CASRSARMDSYEQYF. The CDR3, as DNA: TGTGCCAGCAGATCCGCCAGGATGGATTCCTACGAGCAGTACTTC.

CDR3 sequence (DNA): TGCGCCAGCAGCCAACCCGCTACTTACTACGAGCAGTACTTC. Amino acid sequence: CASSQPATYYEQYF. This chain uses TRBV4-1 with TRBJ2-7, with D unclear. Trimming took off 2 bases at V and 3 bases at J, with 11 bases between the two ends. The V gene's germline CDR1 is MGHRA and CDR2 YSYEKL. CDR3 length equals 14 residues.

The V gene is TRBV7-6, the J gene TRBJ1-3; D remains unclear. The V end lost 1 base, the J end lost 0 bases, and 10 bases lay between the germline ends. CDR1 is SGHVS and CDR2 is FNYEAQ in the germline V gene. The CDR3 runs to 16 residues. The CDR3 region is CASSLGPSSSGNTIYF. CDR3 coding DNA: TGTGCCAGCAGCTTAGGCCCATCTAGCTCTGGAAACACCATATATTTT.